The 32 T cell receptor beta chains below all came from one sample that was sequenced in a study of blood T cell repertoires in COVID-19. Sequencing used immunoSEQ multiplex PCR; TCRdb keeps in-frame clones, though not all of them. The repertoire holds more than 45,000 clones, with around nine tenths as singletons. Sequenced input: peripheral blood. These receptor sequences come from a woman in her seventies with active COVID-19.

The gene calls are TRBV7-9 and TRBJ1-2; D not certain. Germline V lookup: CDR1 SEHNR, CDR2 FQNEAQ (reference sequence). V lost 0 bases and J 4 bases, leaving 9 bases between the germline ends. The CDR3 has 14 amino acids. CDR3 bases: TGTGCCAGCAGCTTAGCGTGGAGGGCCTATGGCTACACCTTC. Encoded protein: CASSLAWRAYGYTF.

The CDR3 is CASMRFGTDTQYF. CDR3 nucleotide sequence: TGCGCCAGCATGAGGTTTGGGACAGATACGCAGTATTTT. J is TRBJ2-3 and V is TRBV5-1; D remains unclear. Germline V gives CDR1 SGHRS, CDR2 YFSETQ. Trimming removed 6 bases from V and 3 bases from J, with 11 bases in between. CDR3 size: 13 residues.

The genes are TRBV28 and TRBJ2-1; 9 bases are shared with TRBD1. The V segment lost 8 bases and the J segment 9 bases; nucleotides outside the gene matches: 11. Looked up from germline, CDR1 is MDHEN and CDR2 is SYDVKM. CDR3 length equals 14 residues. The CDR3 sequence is CASGTGGVRSEQFF. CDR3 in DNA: TGTGCCAGCGGCACAGGGGGCGTACGCAGTGAGCAGTTCTTC.

This chain's CDR3 is CASSYTLGDVYEQYF. CDR3 nucleotide sequence: TGTGCCAGCAGTTACACACTAGGAGACGTTTACGAGCAGTACTTC. The rearrangement uses TRBV6-5 and TRBJ2-7; possible D gene TRBD2, 5 bases. V was shortened by 2 bases and J by 4 bases, with 15 bases between the two germline ends. In germline, CDR1 is MNHEY, CDR2 SVGAGI. The CDR3 covers 15 residues.

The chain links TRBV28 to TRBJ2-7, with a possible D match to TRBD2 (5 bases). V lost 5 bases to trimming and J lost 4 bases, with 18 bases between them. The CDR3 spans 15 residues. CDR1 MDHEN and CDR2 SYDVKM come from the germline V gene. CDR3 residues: CASSVGGNVKYEQYF. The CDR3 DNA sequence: TGTGCCAGCAGTGTCGGAGGAAACGTCAAATACGAGCAGTACTTC.

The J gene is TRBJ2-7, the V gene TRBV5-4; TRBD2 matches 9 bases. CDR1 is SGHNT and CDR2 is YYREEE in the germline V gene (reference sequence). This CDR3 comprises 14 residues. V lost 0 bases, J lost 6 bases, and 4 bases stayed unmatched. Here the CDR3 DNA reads TGTGCCAGCAGCTTGGCTCCTAGCGGGATCGAGCAGTACTTC. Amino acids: CASSLAPSGIEQYF.

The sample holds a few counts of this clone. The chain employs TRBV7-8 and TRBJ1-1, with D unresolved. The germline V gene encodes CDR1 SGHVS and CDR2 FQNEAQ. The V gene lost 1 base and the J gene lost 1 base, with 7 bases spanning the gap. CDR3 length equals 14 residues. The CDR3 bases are TGTGCCAGCAGCTTAGGGGCCCGGAACACTGAAGCTTTCTTT. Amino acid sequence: CASSLGARNTEAFF.

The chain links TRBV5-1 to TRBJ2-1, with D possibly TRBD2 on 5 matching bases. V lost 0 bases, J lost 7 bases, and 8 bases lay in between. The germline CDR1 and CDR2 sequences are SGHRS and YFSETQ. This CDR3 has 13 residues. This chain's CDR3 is CASSLEPGNEQFF. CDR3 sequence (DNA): TGCGCCAGCAGCTTGGAGCCGGGAAATGAGCAGTTCTTC.

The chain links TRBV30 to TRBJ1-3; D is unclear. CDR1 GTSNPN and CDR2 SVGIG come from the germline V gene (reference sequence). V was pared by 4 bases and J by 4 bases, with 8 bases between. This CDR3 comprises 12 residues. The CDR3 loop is CAWKRSGNTIYF. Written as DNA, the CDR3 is TGTGCCTGGAAACGGTCCGGAAACACCATATATTTT.

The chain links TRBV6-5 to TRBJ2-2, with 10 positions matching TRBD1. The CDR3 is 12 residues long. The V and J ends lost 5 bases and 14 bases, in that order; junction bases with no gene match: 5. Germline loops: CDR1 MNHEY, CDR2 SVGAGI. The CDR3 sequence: CASSPDRGRLFF. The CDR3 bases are TGTGCCAGCAGTCCTGACAGGGGGCGTCTGTTTTTT.

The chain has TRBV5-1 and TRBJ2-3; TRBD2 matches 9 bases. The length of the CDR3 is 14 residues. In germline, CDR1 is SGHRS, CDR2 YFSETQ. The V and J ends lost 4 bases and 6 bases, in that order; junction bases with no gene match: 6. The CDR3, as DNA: TGCGCCAGCAGCATAGCGGGAGCTGGGGATACGCAGTATTTT. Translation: CASSIAGAGDTQYF.

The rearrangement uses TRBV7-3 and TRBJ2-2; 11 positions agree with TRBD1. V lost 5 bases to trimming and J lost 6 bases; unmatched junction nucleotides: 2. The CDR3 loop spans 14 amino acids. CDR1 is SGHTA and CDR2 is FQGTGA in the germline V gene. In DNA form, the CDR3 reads TGTGCCAGCAGCCCGGGACAGGGGGCCGGGGAGCTGTTTTTT. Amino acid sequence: CASSPGQGAGELFF. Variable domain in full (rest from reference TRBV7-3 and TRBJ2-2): GAGVSQTPSNKVTEKGKYVELRCDPISGHTALYWYRQSLGQGPEFLIYFQGTGAADDSGLPNDRFFAVRPEGSVSTLKIQRTERGDSAVYLCASSPGQGAGELFFGEGSRLTVL.

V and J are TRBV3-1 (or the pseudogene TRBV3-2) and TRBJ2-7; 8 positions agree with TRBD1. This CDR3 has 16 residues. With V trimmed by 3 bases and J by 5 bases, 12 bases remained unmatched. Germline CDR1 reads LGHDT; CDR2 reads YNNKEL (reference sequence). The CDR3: CASSQFLTGERDEQYF. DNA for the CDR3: TGTGCCAGCAGCCAGTTCCTGACAGGGGAAAGGGACGAGCAGTACTTC.

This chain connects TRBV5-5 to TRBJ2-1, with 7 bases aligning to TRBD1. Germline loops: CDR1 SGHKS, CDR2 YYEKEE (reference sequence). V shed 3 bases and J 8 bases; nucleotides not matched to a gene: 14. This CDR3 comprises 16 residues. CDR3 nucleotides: TGTGCCAGCAGCTCCCTACGGACAGGTGGGTCGGATGAGCAGTTCTTC. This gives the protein CASSSLRTGGSDEQFF.

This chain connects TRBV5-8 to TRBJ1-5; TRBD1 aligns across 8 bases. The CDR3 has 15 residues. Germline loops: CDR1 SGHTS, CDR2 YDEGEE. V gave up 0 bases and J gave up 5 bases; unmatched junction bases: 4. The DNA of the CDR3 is TGTGCCAGCAGCTTGGGACAGGGGTTTTATCAGCCCCAGCATTTT. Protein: CASSLGQGFYQPQHF.

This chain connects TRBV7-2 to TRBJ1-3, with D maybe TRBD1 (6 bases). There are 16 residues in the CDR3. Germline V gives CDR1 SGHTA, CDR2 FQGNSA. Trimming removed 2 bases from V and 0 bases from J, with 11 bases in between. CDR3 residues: CASSLSQGSSGNTIYF. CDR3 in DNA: TGTGCCAGCAGCTTATCCCAGGGGAGCTCTGGAAACACCATATATTTT. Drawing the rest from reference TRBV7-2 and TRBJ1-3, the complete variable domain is GAGVSQSPSNKVTEKGKDVELRCDPISGHTALYWYRQSLGQGLEFLIYFQGNSAPDKSGLPSDRFSAERTGGSVSTLTIQRTQQEDSAVYLCASSLSQGSSGNTIYFGEGSWLTVV.

DNA for the CDR3: TGTGCCAGCAGCTTAGATCGGGTAGGTTGGAACACTGAAGCTTTCTTT. Translated: CASSLDRVGWNTEAFF. The rearrangement uses TRBV11-2 and TRBJ1-1, with unresolved D. Germline CDR1 SGHAT, CDR2 FQNNGV. The CDR3 runs 16 residues. Trimming shortened V by 0 bases and J by 1 base, and 12 bases separated the two germline ends. Based on the CDR3 plus reference TRBV11-2 and TRBJ1-1, the full variable domain is EAGVAQSPRYKIIEKRQSVAFWCNPISGHATLYWYQQILGQGPKLLIQFQNNGVVDDSQLPKDRFSAERLKGVDSTLKIQPAKLEDSAVYLCASSLDRVGWNTEAFFGQGTRLTVV.

The CDR3 loop reads CASSLGGLNTGELFF. The CDR3 bases are TGTGCCAGCAGCTTAGGAGGCCTGAACACCGGGGAGCTGTTTTTT. This chain links TRBV11-3 with TRBJ2-2; D is undetermined. Trimming left V 1 base short and J 1 base short, with 7 bases between. The CDR3 extends over 15 amino acids. CDR1 and CDR2 from the germline V gene are SGHNT and YENEEA. Complete variable domain (other parts from reference TRBV11-3 and TRBJ2-2): EAGVVQSPRYKIIEKKQPVAFWCNPISGHNTLYWYLQNLGQGPELLIRYENEEAVDDSQLPKDRFSAERLKGVDSTLKIQPAELGDSAVYLCASSLGGLNTGELFFGEGSRLTVL.

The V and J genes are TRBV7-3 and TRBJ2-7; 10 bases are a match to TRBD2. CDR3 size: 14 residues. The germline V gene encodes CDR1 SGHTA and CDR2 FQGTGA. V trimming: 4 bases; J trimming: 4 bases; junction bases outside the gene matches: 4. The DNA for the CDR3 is TGTGCCAGCAGCTCTAGCGGGAGCGCGTACGAGCAGTACTTC. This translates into CASSSSGSAYEQYF.

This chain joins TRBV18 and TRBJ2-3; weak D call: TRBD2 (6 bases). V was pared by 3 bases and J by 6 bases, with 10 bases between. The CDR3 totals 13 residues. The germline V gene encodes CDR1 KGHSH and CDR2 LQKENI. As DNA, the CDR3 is TGTGCCAGCTCACCGCGGGAAGGTGATACGCAGTATTTT. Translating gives CASSPREGDTQYF.

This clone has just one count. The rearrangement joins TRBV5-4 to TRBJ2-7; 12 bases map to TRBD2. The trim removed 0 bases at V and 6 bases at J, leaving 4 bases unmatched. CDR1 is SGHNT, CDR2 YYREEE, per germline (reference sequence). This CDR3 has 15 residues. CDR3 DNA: TGTGCCAGCAGCTTGGGGGGACTAGCGGGCCCCGAGCAGTACTTC. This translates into CASSLGGLAGPEQYF.

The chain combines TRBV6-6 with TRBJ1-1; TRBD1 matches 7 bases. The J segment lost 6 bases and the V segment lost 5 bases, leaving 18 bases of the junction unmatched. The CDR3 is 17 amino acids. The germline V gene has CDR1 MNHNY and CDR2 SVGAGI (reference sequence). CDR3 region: CASSPRTGGRSLAEAFF. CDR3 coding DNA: TGTGCCAGCAGTCCACGGACAGGAGGACGGTCACTCGCTGAAGCTTTCTTT.

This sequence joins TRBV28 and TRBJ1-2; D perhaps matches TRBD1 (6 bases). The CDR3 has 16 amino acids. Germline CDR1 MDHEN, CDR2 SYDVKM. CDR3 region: CASGGARMDTNYGYTF. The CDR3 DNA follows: TGTGCGAGCGGGGGGGCGCGAATGGATACCAACTATGGCTACACCTTC.

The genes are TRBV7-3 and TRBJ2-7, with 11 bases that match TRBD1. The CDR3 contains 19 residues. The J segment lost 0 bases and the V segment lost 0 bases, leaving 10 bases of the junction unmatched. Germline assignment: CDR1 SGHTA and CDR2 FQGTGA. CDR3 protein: CASSLTEMRTGGISYEQYF. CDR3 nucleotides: TGTGCCAGCAGCTTAACGGAGATGAGGACAGGGGGCATCTCCTACGAGCAGTACTTC.

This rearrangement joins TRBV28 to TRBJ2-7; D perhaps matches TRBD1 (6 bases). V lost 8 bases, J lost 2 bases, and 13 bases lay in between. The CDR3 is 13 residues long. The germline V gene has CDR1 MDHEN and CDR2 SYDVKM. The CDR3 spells CASVNRAPYEQYF. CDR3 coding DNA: TGTGCCAGCGTTAACAGGGCCCCCTACGAGCAGTACTTC.

CDR3 protein: CASSSSGLGEQFF. DNA of the CDR3: TGTGCCAGCAGCTCTAGCGGCCTAGGTGAGCAGTTCTTC. This rearrangement joins TRBV7-9 to TRBJ2-1, with TRBD2 matching 7 bases. There are 13 residues in the CDR3. Losses at the gene ends were 4 bases for V and 9 bases for J; bases not matched to a gene: 6. Germline-derived CDR1 and CDR2 are SEHNR and FQNEAQ (reference sequence).

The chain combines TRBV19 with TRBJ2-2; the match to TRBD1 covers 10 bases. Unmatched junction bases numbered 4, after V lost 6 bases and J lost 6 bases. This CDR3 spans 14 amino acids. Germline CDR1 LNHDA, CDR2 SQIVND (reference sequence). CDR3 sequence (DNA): TGTGCCAGTAGCTCGGACAGGGGGGCCGGGGAGCTGTTTTTT. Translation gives CASSSDRGAGELFF.

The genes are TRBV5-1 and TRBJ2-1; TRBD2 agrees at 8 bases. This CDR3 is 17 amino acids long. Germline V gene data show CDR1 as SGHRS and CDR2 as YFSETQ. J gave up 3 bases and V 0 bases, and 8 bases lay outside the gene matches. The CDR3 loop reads CASSLVASGSVYNEQFF. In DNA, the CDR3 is TGCGCCAGCAGCTTGGTAGCCAGCGGGAGTGTCTACAATGAGCAGTTCTTC. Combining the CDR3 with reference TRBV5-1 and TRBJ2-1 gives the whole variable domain KAGVTQTPRYLIKTRGQQVTLSCSPISGHRSVSWYQQTPGQGLQFLFEYFSETQRNKGNFPGRFSGRQFSNSRSEMNVSTLELGDSALYLCASSLVASGSVYNEQFFGPGTRLTVL.

CDR3: CAWSRGIGFSGNTIYF. CDR3 nucleotides: TGTGCCTGGAGTAGGGGGATAGGATTCTCTGGAAACACCATATATTTT. The chain employs TRBV30 and TRBJ1-3, with D possibly TRBD1 on 6 matching bases. Looked up from germline, CDR1 is GTSNPN and CDR2 is SVGIG (reference sequence). The CDR3 length is 16 residues. The ends were cut back, 2 bases at V and 0 bases at J, with 14 bases in the middle.

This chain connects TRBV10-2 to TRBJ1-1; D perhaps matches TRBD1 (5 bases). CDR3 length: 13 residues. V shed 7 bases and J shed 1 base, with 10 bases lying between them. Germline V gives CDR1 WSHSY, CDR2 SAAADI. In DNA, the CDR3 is TGCGCCAGCAAGGGGCAGCAGAACACTGAAGCTTTCTTT. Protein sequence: CASKGQQNTEAFF.

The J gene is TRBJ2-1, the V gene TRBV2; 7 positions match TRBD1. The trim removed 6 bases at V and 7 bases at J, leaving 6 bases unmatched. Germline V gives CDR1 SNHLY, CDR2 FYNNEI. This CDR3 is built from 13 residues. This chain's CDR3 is CASRRDSGNEQFF. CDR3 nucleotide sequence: TGTGCCAGCAGGAGGGACAGTGGGAATGAGCAGTTCTTC.

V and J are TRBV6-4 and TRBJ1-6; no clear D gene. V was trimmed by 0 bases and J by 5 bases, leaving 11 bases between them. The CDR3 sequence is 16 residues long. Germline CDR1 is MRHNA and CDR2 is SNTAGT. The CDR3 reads CASSDSAGDNNSPLHF. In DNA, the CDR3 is TGTGCCAGCAGTGACTCTGCAGGTGATAATAATTCACCCCTCCACTTT.